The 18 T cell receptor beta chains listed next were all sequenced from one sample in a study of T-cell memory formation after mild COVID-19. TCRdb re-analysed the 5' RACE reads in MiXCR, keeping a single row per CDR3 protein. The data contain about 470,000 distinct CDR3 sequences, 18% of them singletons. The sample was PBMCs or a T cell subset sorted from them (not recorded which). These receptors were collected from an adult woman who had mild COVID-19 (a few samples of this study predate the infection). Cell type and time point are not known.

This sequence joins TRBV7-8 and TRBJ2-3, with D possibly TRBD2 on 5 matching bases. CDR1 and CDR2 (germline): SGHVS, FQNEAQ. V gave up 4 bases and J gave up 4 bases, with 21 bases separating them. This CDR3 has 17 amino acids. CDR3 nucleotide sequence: TGTGCCAGCAGCTCCCGAGAGACGACTATAGCAGCAGATACGCAGTATTTT. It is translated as CASSSRETTIAADTQYF.

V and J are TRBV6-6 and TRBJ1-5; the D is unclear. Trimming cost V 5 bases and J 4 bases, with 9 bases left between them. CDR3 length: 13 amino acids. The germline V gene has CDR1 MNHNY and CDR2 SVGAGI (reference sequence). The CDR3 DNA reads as TGTGCCAGCAGTCCCAGGAAAAATCAGCCCCAGCATTTT. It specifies CASSPRKNQPQHF.

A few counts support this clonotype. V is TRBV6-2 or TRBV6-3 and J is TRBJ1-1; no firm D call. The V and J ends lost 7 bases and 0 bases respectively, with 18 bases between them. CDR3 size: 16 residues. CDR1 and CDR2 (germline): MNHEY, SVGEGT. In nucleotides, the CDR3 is TGTGCCAGCACCCACCCAACCTCATCCATGAACACTGAAGCTTTCTTT. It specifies CASTHPTSSMNTEAFF.

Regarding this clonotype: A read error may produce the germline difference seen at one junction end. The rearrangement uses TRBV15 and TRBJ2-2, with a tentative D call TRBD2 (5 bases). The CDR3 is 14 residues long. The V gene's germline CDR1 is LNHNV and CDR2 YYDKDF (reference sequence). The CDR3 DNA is TGTGCCACCAGCAGAGATCTAAGGGCCGGGGAGCTTTTTTTT. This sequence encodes CATSRDLRAGELFF.

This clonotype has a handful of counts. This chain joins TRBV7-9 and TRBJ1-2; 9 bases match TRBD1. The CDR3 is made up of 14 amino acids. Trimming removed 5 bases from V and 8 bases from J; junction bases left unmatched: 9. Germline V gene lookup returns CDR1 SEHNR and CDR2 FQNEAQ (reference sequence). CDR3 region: CASSARTGVGGYTF. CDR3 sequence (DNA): TGTGCCAGCAGCGCCCGGACAGGGGTGGGAGGCTACACCTTC.

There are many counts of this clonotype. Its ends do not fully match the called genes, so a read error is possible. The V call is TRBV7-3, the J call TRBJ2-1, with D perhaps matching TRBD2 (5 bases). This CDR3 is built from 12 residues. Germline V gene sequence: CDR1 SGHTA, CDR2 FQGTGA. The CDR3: CASSLTGLEQFF. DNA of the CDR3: TGCGCCAGCAGCTTGACCGGACTTGAGCAGTTCTTC. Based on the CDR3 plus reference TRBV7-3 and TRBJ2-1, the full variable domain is GAGVSQTPSNKVTEKGKYVELRCDPISGHTALYWYRQSLGQGPEFLIYFQGTGAADDSGLPNDRFFAVRPEGSVSTLKIQRTERGDSAVYLCASSLTGLEQFFGPGTRLTVL.

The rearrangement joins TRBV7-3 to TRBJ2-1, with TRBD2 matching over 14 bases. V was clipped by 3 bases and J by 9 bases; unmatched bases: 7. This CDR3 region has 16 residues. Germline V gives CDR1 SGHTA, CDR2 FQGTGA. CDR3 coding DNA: TGTGCCAGCAGCTTTGAAGGGACTAGCGGGAGAGGTGAGCAGTTCTTC. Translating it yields CASSFEGTSGRGEQFF. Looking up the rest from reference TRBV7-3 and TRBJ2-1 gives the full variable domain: GAGVSQTPSNKVTEKGKYVELRCDPISGHTALYWYRQSLGQGPEFLIYFQGTGAADDSGLPNDRFFAVRPEGSVSTLKIQRTERGDSAVYLCASSFEGTSGRGEQFFGPGTRLTVL.

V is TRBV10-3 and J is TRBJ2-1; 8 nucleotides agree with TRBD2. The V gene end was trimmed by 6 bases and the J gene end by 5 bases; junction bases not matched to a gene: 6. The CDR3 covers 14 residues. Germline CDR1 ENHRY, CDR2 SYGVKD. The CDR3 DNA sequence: TGTGCCATCAGCGGGGGGGCGGTCGACAATGAGCAGTTCTTC. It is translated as CAISGGAVDNEQFF.

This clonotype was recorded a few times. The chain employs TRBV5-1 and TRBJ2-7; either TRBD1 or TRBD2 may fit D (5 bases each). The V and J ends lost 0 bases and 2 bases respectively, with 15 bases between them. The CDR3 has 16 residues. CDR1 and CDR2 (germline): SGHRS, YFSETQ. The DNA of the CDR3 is TGCGCCAGCAGCTTGGTGACCGGGACCTCGACCTACGAGCAGTACTTC. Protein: CASSLVTGTSTYEQYF.

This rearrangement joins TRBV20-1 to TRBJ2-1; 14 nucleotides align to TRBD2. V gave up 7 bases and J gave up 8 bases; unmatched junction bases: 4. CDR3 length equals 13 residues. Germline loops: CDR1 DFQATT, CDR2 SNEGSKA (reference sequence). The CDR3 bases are TGCAGTGTAGGGACTAGCGGGGGACATGAGCAGTTCTTC. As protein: CSVGTSGGHEQFF.

The DNA of the CDR3 is TGTGCCAGCAGCAGGCGGACAGGGGAGGGTACTGAAGCTTTCTTT. Translated: CASSRRTGEGTEAFF. This rearrangement joins TRBV5-5 to TRBJ1-1; 9 positions agree with TRBD1. The CDR3 is made up of 15 amino acids. V lost 4 bases, J lost 5 bases, and 9 bases stayed unmatched. Germline assignment: CDR1 SGHKS and CDR2 YYEKEE (reference sequence).

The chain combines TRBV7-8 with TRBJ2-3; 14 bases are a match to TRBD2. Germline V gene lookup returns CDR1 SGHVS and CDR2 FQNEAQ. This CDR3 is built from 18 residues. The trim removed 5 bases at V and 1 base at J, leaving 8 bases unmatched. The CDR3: CASSPRMGLAGGTDTQYF. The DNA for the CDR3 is TGTGCCAGCAGCCCCCGGATGGGACTAGCGGGGGGCACAGATACGCAGTATTTT.

CDR3 nucleotide sequence: TGTGCCAGCAGTTTATCGACTAGCGGAACCAATGAGCAGTTCTTC. It encodes CASSLSTSGTNEQFF. V is TRBV12-3 or TRBV12-4 and J is TRBJ2-1; 9 bases are shared with TRBD2. Trimming at V came to 2 bases and at J to 6 bases, leaving 5 bases not matched to a gene. This CDR3 has 15 residues.

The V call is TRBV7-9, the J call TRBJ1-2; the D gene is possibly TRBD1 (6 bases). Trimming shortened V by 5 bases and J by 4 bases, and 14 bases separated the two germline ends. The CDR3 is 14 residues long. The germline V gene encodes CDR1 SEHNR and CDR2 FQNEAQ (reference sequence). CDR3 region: CASSLRDMAYGYTF. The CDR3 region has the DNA TGTGCCAGCAGCCTCCGGGACATGGCCTATGGCTACACCTTC.

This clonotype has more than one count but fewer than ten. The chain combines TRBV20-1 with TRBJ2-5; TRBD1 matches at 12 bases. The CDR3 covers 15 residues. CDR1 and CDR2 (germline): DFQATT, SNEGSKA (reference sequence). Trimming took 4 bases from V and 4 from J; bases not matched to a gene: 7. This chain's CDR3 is CSAMSGTGGGETQYF. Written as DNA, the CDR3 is TGCAGTGCTATGTCCGGGACAGGGGGCGGAGAGACCCAGTACTTC.

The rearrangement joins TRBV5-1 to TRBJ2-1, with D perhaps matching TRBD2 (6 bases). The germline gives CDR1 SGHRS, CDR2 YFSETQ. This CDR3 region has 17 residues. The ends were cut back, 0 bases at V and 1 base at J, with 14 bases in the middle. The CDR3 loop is CASSLGLAGRSYNEQFF. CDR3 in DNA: TGCGCCAGCAGCTTGGGCCTTGCAGGGAGGTCCTACAATGAGCAGTTCTTC.

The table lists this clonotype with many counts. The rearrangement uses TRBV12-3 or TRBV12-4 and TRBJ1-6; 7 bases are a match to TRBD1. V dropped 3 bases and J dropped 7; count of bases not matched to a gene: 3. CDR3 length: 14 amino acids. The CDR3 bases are TGTGCCAGCAGTTTTGGACAGGAGAATTCACCCCTCCACTTT. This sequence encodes CASSFGQENSPLHF.

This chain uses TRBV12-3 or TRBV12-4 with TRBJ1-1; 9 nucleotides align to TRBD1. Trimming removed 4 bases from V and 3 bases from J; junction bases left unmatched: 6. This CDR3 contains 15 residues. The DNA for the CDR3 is TGTGCCAGCAGTTCGGGACAGGGAATGGACACTGAAGCTTTCTTT. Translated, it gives CASSSGQGMDTEAFF.